A selection of T cell receptor beta chains follows, all from one sample in a study of cytomegalovirus exposure and HLA in healthy donors. Measured with immunoSEQ multiplex PCR; TCRdb has only the in-frame clones, and not every one. The sample shows 90,000 to 100,000 clones, over 60% of them seen only once. The sequencing sample was made of PBMCs. The receptors were sampled from a man between 25 and 39 years old in good health and CMV-seronegative. The CDR3 runs from the conserved cysteine through the conserved F or W. D genes are given only for firm matches. The listing skips clone size in some rows; elsewhere it reads once, few, many or a size class.

v_gene	j_gene	d_gene	abundance	len	CDR3nt	CDR3aa
TRBV14	TRBJ1-6	.	once	15	TGTGCCAGCAGCCAAGAAGCAGGGTTCGGTTCACCCCTCCACTTT	CASSQEAGFGSPLHF
TRBV6-4	TRBJ2-3	.	.	16	TGTGCCAGCAGTGACTCGGCGGGGGCGGAGGCAGATACGCAGTATTTT	CASSDSAGAEADTQYF
TRBV19	TRBJ2-3	TRBD2	.	16	TGTGCCAGTAGTCCAATGGGACTATCGGGAGCAGATACGCAGTATTTT	CASSPMGLSGADTQYF
TRBV28	TRBJ2-4	.	.	18	TGTGCCAGCAGTTTAGGAGACAGGTTCAGGTCCGACTCAAACATTCAGTACTTC	CASSLGDRFRSDSNIQYF
TRBV6-4	TRBJ2-1	TRBD2	.	15	TGTGCCAGCAGTTCTAGCGGGGGAACTAGGGATGAGCAGTTCTTC	CASSSSGGTRDEQFF
TRBV5-4	TRBJ2-5	TRBD1	.	15	TGTGCCAGCGGAGACAGGGGGCAACTCCAAGAGACCCAGTACTTC	CASGDRGQLQETQYF
TRBV7-9	TRBJ1-1	.	few	12	TGTTCCAGCAGCTTAGCCCCAGGGGACGCTTTCTTT	CSSSLAPGDAFF
TRBV28	TRBJ2-4	TRBD1	.	16	TGTGCCAGCAGTTCGACAGGGGCAAGGGCCAAAAACATTCAGTACTTC	CASSSTGARAKNIQYF
TRBV6-1	TRBJ2-3	TRBD2	.	14	TGTGCCAGCAGTGTAGCGGGAGGTACAGATACGCAGTATTTT	CASSVAGGTDTQYF
TRBV6-6	TRBJ2-5	.	.	13	TGTGCCAGCGAAGAGACAGGCCAAGAGACCCAGTACTTC	CASEETGQETQYF
TRBV28	TRBJ2-7	.	.	11	TGTGCCAGCAGTTCCCCAGGGCAGCAGTACTTC	CASSSPGQQYF
TRBV30	TRBJ2-2	.	.	12	TGTGCCTGGGGGGACACCACCGGGGAGCTGTTTTTT	CAWGDTTGELFF
TRBV19	TRBJ1-1	TRBD1	few	12	TGTGCCAGTACTATAGGGGGCTCTGAAGCTTTCTTT	CASTIGGSEAFF
TRBV5-6	TRBJ1-2	.	.	14	TGTGCCAGCAGCTTGCGCGGGGGTATTGGTGGCTACACCTTC	CASSLRGGIGGYTF
TRBV9	TRBJ2-1	TRBD2	.	14	TGTGCCAGCAGCGTAGGCCTGGGGGGGAATGAGCAGTTCTTC	CASSVGLGGNEQFF
TRBV18	TRBJ1-4	TRBD1	few	17	TGTGCCAGCTCGCAATCACCCTCGGGACAGGCGAATGAAAAACTGTTTTTT	CASSQSPSGQANEKLFF
TRBV11-2	TRBJ2-7	.	few	14	TGTGCCAGCAGCTTAGGAACAGGGTTTGGCGAGCAGTACTTC	CASSLGTGFGEQYF
TRBV5-1	TRBJ2-3	TRBD2	.	19	TGCGCCAGCAGTCCCAGCAGGACTAGCGGGACCAACCGCACAGATACGCAGTATTTT	CASSPSRTSGTNRTDTQYF
TRBV27	TRBJ2-3	TRBD1	.	15	TGTGCCAGCAGTTTATACCGGACAGGGCGAGATACGCAGTATTTT	CASSLYRTGRDTQYF
TRBV4-3	TRBJ1-2	.	.	15	TGCGCCAGCAGCCGAGAGATTGGGAGTGGGTATGGCTACACCTTC	CASSREIGSGYGYTF
TRBV19	TRBJ1-2	TRBD1	.	12	TGTGCCAGTAGTACGGACAGGGATGGCTACACCTTC	CASSTDRDGYTF
TRBV12-2	TRBJ2-7	.	once	16	TGTGCAAGTCGCTTTATCGCGGGGACAGGGATTTACGAGCAGTACTTC	CASRFIAGTGIYEQYF
TRBV6-5	TRBJ2-7	.	.	13	TGTGCCAGCAGTTACGCGGACTCCTACGAGCAGTACTTC	CASSYADSYEQYF
TRBV10-3	TRBJ2-7	TRBD2	few	12	TGTGCCATCGGCGGGAGCTCCTACGAGCAGTACTTC	CAIGGSSYEQYF
TRBV30	TRBJ1-1	.	.	13	TGTGCCTGGATCGGCGACAGAATCGCTGAAGCTTTCTTT	CAWIGDRIAEAFF
TRBV21-1	TRBJ2-7	.	.	17	TGTGCCAGCGCTTCTATAAACTGGACTAGCGGGATTTACGAGCAGTACTTC	CASASINWTSGIYEQYF
TRBV28	TRBJ2-7	TRBD1	.	16	TGTGCCAGCACGACGGGACAGCGAGAAGAGGAATGCGAGCAGTACTTC	CASTTGQREEECEQYF
TRBV9	TRBJ1-1	TRBD1	.	13	TGTGCCAGCAGCGTGACAGGGATCACTGAAGCTTTCTTT	CASSVTGITEAFF